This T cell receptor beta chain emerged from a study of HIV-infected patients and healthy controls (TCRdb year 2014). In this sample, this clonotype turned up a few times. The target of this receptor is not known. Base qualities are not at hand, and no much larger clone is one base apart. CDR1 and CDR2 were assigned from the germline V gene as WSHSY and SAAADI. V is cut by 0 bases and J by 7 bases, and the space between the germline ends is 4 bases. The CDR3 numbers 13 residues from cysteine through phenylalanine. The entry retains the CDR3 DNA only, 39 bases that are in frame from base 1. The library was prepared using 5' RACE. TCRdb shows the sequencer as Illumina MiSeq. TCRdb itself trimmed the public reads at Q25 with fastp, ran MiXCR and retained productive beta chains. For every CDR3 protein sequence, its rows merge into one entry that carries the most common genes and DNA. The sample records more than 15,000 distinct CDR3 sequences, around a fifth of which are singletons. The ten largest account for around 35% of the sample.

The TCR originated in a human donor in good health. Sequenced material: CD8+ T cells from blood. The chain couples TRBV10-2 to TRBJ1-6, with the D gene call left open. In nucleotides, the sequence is TGCGCCAGCAGTGAGTCGAAGAATTCACCCCTCCACTTT. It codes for CASSESKNSPLHF.